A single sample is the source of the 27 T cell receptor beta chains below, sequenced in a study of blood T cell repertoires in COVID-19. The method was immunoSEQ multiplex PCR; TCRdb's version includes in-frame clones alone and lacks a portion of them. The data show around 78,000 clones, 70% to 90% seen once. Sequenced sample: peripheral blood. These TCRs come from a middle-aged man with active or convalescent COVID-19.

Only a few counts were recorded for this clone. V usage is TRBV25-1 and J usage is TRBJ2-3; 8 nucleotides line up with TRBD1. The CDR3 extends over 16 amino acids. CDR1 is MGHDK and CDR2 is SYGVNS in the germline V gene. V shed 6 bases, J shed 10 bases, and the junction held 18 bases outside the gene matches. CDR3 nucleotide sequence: TGTGCCAGCAGCACCGTCGGACAGGGAGAAAGATATCCGCAGTATTTT. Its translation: CASSTVGQGERYPQYF.

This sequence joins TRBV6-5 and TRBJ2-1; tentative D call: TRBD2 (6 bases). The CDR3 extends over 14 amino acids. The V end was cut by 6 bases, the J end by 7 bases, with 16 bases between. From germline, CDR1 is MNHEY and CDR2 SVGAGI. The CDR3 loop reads CASRPEQSGNEQFF. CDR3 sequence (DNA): TGTGCCAGCAGACCGGAGCAAAGCGGGAATGAGCAGTTCTTC.

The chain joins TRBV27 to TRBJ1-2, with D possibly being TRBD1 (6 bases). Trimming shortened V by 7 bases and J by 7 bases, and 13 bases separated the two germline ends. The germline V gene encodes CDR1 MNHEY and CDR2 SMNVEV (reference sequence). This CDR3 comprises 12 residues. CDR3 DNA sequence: TGTGCCAGCAAGACCGGGACACTTGGCTACACCTTC. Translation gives CASKTGTLGYTF.

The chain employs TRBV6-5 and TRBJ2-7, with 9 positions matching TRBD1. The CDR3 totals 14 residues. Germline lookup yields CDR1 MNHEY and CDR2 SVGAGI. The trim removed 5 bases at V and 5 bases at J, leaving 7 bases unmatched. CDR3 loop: CASSRGQGPDEQYF. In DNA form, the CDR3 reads TGTGCCAGCAGTCGAGGACAGGGGCCCGACGAGCAGTACTTC.

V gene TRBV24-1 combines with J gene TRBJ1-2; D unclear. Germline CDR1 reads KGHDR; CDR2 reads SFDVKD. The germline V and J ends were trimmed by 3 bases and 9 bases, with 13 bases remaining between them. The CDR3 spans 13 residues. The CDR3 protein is CATSDPNLISYTF. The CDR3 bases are TGTGCCACCAGTGATCCTAACTTGATAAGCTACACCTTC.

The CDR3 loop reads CASSPGTGTSGNTIYF. CDR3 sequence (DNA): TGTGCCAGTAGTCCCGGGACAGGGACCTCTGGAAACACCATATATTTT. This sequence joins TRBV19 and TRBJ1-3; 9 nucleotides line up with TRBD1. The germline V gene encodes CDR1 LNHDA and CDR2 SQIVND (reference sequence). The CDR3 sequence is 16 residues long. V lost 5 bases to trimming and J lost 0 bases; unmatched junction nucleotides: 5.

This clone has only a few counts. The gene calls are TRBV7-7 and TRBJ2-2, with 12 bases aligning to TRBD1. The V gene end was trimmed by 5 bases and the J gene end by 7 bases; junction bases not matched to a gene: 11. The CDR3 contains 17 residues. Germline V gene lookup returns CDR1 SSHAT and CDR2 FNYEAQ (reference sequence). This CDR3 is CASSPGRGQGAGGELFF. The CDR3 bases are TGTGCCAGCAGCCCCGGAAGGGGACAGGGGGCTGGCGGGGAGCTGTTTTTT.

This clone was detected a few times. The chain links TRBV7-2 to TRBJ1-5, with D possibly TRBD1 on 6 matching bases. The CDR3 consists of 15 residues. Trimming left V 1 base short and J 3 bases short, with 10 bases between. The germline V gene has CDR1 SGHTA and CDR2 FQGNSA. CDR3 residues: CASSLESGDNQPQHF. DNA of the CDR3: TGTGCCAGCAGCTTAGAGTCAGGGGACAATCAGCCCCAGCATTTT.

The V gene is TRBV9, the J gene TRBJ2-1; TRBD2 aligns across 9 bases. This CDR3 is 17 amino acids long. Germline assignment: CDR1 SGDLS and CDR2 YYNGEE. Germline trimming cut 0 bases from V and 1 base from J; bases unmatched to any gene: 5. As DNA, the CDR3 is TGTGCCAGCAGCGTAGATCGCGGGGGGGCTTCCTACAATGAGCAGTTCTTC. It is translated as CASSVDRGGASYNEQFF.

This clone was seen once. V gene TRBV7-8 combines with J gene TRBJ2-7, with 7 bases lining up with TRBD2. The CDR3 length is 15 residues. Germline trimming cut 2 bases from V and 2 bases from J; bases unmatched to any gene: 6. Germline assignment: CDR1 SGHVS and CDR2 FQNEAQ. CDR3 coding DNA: TGTGCCAGCAGCTTACAGTCTAGCGGTACCTACGAGCAGTACTTC. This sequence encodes CASSLQSSGTYEQYF.

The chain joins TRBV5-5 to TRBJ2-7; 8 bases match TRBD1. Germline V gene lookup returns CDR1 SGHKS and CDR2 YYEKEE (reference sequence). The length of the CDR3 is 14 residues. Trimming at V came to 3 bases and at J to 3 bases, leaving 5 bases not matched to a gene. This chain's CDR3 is CASSSGQGFYEQYF. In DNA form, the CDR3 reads TGTGCCAGCAGCTCAGGACAGGGATTCTACGAGCAGTACTTC.

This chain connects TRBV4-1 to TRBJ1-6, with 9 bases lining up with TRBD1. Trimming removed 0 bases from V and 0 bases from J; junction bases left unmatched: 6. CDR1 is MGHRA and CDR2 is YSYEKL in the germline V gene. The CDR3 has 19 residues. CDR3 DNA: TGCGCCAGCAGCCAAGAGCCGGGACAGGGAAGCTCCTATAATTCACCCCTCCACTTT. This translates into CASSQEPGQGSSYNSPLHF.

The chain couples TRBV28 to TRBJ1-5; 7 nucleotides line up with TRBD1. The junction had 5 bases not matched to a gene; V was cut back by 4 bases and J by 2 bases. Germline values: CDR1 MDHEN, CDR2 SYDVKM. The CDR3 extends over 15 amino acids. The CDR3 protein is CASSYVTGGNQPQHF. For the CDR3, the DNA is TGTGCCAGCAGTTACGTCACAGGGGGCAATCAGCCCCAGCATTTT.

The CDR3 DNA sequence: TGTGCCAGCAGCTTAACCGGACTCCCGGAGGACTATGGCTACACCTTC. Its protein is CASSLTGLPEDYGYTF. The chain has TRBV11-2 and TRBJ1-2; D is unclear. Trimming shortened V by 2 bases and J by 3 bases, and 16 bases separated the two germline ends. Looked up from germline, CDR1 is SGHAT and CDR2 is FQNNGV. The CDR3 has 16 amino acids. The full variable domain, in which reference TRBV11-2 and TRBJ1-2 provide the parts outside the CDR3, is EAGVAQSPRYKIIEKRQSVAFWCNPISGHATLYWYQQILGQGPKLLIQFQNNGVVDDSQLPKDRFSAERLKGVDSTLKIQPAKLEDSAVYLCASSLTGLPEDYGYTFGSGTRLTVV.

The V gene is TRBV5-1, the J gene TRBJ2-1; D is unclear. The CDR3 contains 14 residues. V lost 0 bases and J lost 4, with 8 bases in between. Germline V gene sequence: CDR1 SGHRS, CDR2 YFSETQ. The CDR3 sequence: CASSLVPFYNEQFF. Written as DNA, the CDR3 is TGCGCCAGCAGCTTGGTTCCGTTTTACAATGAGCAGTTCTTC.

The CDR3 DNA reads as TGTGCCAGCAGCTTAGACAGGACCGGGGAGCTGTTTTTT. It specifies CASSLDRTGELFF. The chain couples TRBV7-2 to TRBJ2-2; the D gene is possibly TRBD1 (5 bases). V shed 1 base and J shed 5 bases, with 5 bases lying between them. There are 13 residues in the CDR3. CDR1 is SGHTA and CDR2 is FQGNSA in the germline V gene. Supplemented by reference TRBV7-2 and TRBJ2-2, the full variable domain reads GAGVSQSPSNKVTEKGKDVELRCDPISGHTALYWYRQSLGQGLEFLIYFQGNSAPDKSGLPSDRFSAERTGGSVSTLTIQRTQQEDSAVYLCASSLDRTGELFFGEGSRLTVL.

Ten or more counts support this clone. The DNA of the CDR3 is TGTGCCAGCAGTTACTCGCTGGCGGGGGGTTTAGATGAGCAGTTCTTC. As protein: CASSYSLAGGLDEQFF. The genes are TRBV6-2 or TRBV6-3 and TRBJ2-1, with 8 bases that match TRBD2. The germline V gene has CDR1 MNHEY and CDR2 SVGEGT. Unmatched junction bases numbered 9, after V lost 0 bases and J lost 8 bases. The CDR3 has 16 amino acids.

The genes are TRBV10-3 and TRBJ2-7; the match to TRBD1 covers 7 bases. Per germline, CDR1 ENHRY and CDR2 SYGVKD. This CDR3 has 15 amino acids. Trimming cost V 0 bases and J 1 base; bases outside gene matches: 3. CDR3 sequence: CAISESRGLSYEQYF. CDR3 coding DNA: TGTGCCATCAGTGAGTCGAGGGGGCTTTCCTACGAGCAGTACTTC.

The CDR3 protein is CASSRLAGGKETQYF. The CDR3 coding sequence is TGTGCCAGCAGTAGGTTAGCGGGGGGTAAAGAGACCCAGTACTTC. The chain uses TRBV6-5 and TRBJ2-5; TRBD2 matches 10 bases. Trimming removed 5 bases from V and 3 bases from J; junction bases left unmatched: 6. Germline V gives CDR1 MNHEY, CDR2 SVGAGI. This CDR3 spans 15 amino acids.

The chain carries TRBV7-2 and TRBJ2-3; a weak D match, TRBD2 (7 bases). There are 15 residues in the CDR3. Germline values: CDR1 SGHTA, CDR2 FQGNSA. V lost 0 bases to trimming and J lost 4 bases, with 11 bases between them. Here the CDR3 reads CASSLAGGRSDTQYF. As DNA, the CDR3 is TGTGCCAGCAGCTTAGCGGGGGGGCGGTCAGATACGCAGTATTTT.

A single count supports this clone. The CDR3 coding sequence is TGTGCCAGCAGCGTAGGGATGGACAGGGAGGGGAACATTCAGTACTTC. Its protein product is CASSVGMDREGNIQYF. The gene calls are TRBV9 and TRBJ2-4, with D perhaps TRBD1 (8 bases). CDR1 and CDR2 (germline): SGDLS, YYNGEE. V shed 0 bases and J shed 7 bases, with 17 bases lying between them. The CDR3 is 16 amino acids.

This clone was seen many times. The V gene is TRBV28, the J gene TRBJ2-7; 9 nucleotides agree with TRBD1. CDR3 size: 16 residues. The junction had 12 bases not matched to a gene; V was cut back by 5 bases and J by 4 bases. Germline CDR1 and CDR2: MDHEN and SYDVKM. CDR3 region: CASSPPRTGVKYEQYF. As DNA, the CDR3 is TGTGCCAGCAGTCCTCCCCGGACAGGGGTAAAATACGAGCAGTACTTC.

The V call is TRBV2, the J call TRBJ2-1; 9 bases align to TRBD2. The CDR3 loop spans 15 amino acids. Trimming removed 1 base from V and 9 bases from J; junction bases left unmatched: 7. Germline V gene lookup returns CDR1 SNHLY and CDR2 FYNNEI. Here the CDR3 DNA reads TGTGCCAGCAGTGAAGGGCTAGCGGGGTGGGGTGAGCAGTTCTTC. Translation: CASSEGLAGWGEQFF. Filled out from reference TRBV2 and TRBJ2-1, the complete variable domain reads EPEVTQTPSHQVTQMGQEVILRCVPISNHLYFYWYRQILGQKVEFLVSFYNNEISEKSEIFDDQFSVERPDGSNFTLKIRSTKLEDSAMYFCASSEGLAGWGEQFFGPGTRLTVL.

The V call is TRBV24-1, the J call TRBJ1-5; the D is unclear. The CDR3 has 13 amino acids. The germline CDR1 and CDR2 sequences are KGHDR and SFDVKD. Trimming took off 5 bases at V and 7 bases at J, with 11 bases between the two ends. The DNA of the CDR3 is TGTGCCACCAGTGGTAACAGTTTCCAGCCCCAGCATTTT. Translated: CATSGNSFQPQHF.

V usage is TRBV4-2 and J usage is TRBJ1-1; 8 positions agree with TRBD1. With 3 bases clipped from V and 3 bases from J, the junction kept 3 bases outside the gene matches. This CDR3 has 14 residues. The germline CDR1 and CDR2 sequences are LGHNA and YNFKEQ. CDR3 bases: TGTGCCAGCAGCCAGGTACAGGGGGACACTGAAGCTTTCTTT. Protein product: CASSQVQGDTEAFF.

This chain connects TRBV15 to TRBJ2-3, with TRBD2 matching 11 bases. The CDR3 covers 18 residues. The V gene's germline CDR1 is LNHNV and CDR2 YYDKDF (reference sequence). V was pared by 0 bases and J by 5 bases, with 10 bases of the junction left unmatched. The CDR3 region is CATSRESLLAGDGDTQYF. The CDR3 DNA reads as TGTGCCACCAGCAGAGAATCTTTACTAGCGGGAGATGGAGATACGCAGTATTTT.

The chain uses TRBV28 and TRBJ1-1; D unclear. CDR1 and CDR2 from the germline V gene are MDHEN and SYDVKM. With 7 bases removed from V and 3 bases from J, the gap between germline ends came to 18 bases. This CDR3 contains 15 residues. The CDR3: CASTSNAGRDTEAFF. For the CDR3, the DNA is TGTGCCAGCACCTCAAACGCTGGGAGGGACACTGAAGCTTTCTTT.